This paragraph covers one TCR beta chain sequence. These data are taken from a study of control samples from healthy donors and cancer patients. The V end lost 7 bases, the J end lost 0 bases, and 13 bases lay between the germline ends. The length of the CDR3 is 15 residues. Germline V gene sequence: CDR1 SNHLY, CDR2 FYNNEI. Method: immunoSEQ multiplex PCR; TCRdb's copy keeps in-frame clones and lacks some. The top ten hold about 10% of the sample, which has 35,000 to 55,000 clones, 80% to 90% seen once. The sequenced material came from PBMCs. The chain carries TRBV2 and TRBJ1-3, with D hard to call. The TCR comes from a woman aged 60 to 75 with lung cancer. The CDR3 sequence: CASTQGGISGNTIYF. The CDR3 DNA reads TGTGCCAGCACCCAAGGTGGGATCTCTGGAAACACCATATATTTT.